This is a list of T cell receptor beta chains from one sample in a study of cytomegalovirus exposure and HLA in healthy donors. Sequencing used immunoSEQ multiplex PCR; TCRdb keeps in-frame clones, though not all of them. The sample holds 55,000 to 75,000 clones. Specimen: PBMCs. These receptor sequences come from a male donor in good health and CMV-seronegative. The CDR3 runs from the conserved cysteine through the conserved F or W. A D gene is named only where the DNA matches it firmly.

length	V	J	D	DNA	CDR3
17	TRBV28	TRBJ1-4	-	TGTGCCAGCAGTCCCCCCCAGGGCGCCGCAACTAATGAAAAACTGTTTTTT	CASSPPQGAATNEKLFF
16	TRBV6-1	TRBJ1-6	-	TGTGCCAGCAGTGAACTTGCGGGGCGAGGGAATTCACCCCTCCACTTT	CASSELAGRGNSPLHF
13	TRBV7-2	TRBJ1-1	-	TGTGCCAGCAGCTTAGCCGGGAACACTGAAGCTTTCTTT	CASSLAGNTEAFF
14	TRBV28	TRBJ2-7	TRBD2	TGTGCCAGCAGTAGCTCTAGCGGGGGCCACGAGCAGTACTTC	CASSSSSGGHEQYF
15	TRBV7-9	TRBJ2-2	-	TGTGCCAGCAGCCCAGTTCGGGGGGCAACCGGGGAGCTGTTTTTT	CASSPVRGATGELFF
14	TRBV28	TRBJ2-3	TRBD1	TGTGCCAGCAGAGGCAGGGGGCCCGCAGATACGCAGTATTTT	CASRGRGPADTQYF
13	TRBV4-3	TRBJ1-4	TRBD1	TGCGCCAGCAGCAAAGGACAGGGAGAAAAACTGTTTTTT	CASSKGQGEKLFF
13	TRBV7-2	TRBJ1-1	TRBD1	TGTGCCAGCAGCCCAAACAGGGGAACTGAAGCTTTCTTT	CASSPNRGTEAFF
15	TRBV28	TRBJ1-1	TRBD1	TGTGCCAGCAGCTTGGTGGACAGGGGACATCAGGGGGCTTTCTTT	CASSLVDRGHQGAFF
13	TRBV5-4	TRBJ2-7	-	TGTGCCAGCAGCGTAGCAGACGGCTTGGAGCAGTACTTC	CASSVADGLEQYF
12	TRBV30	TRBJ1-1	-	TGTGCCTGGACAGGGATGAACACTGAAGCTTTCTTT	CAWTGMNTEAFF
15	TRBV6-5	TRBJ2-5	-	TGTGCCAGCAAGGTTGGGCTGACGAAAGAGAGGACCCAGTACTTC	CASKVGLTKERTQYF
14	TRBV7-2	TRBJ1-2	-	TGTGCCAGCAGCTTTACAGAAGCCAGCTATGGCTACACCTTC	CASSFTEASYGYTF
15	TRBV5-4	TRBJ1-2	-	TGTGCCAGCAGCTCGCAGGGAAGAGACCTGTATGGCTACACCTTC	CASSSQGRDLYGYTF
17	TRBV9	TRBJ2-6	-	TGTGCCAGCAGCCCTAGGGGCCAGCTCTCTGGGGCCAACGTCCTGACTTTC	CASSPRGQLSGANVLTF
15	TRBV6-5	TRBJ2-4	TRBD2	TGTGCCAGCACCCCCTTAGCGGGAGGGGAAAACATTCAGTACTTC	CASTPLAGGENIQYF
13	TRBV19	TRBJ1-2	-	TGTGCCAGTAGTATAGTACAGACGTATGGCTACACCTTC	CASSIVQTYGYTF
12	TRBV28	TRBJ2-7	-	TGTGCCAGCAGTATGGACAGCGACGAGCAGTACTTC	CASSMDSDEQYF
13	TRBV7-7	TRBJ2-1	-	TGTGCTAGCAGCTCGGCGGGGGCGAATGAGCAGTTCTTC	CASSSAGANEQFF
15	TRBV5-4	TRBJ2-1	-	TGTGCCAGCAGCTTGGGAGGATCTACCGACAATGAGCAGTTCTTC	CASSLGGSTDNEQFF
14	TRBV10-3	TRBJ1-5	TRBD1	TGTGCCATCAGTGGGGGACAGGGGATCGGGCCCCAGCATTTT	CAISGGQGIGPQHF
13	TRBV7-2	TRBJ1-1	TRBD1	TGTGCCAGCAGCTCACAGGGGGACACTGAAGCTTTCTTT	CASSSQGDTEAFF
18	TRBV7-9	TRBJ2-7	TRBD1	TGTGCCAGCAGCGACCCGTCCGGGACAGGGGGCGCATTATACGAGCAGTACTTC	CASSDPSGTGGALYEQYF
16	TRBV18	TRBJ2-3	TRBD1	TGTGCCAGCTCACCTTTTGGACAGGGAAGAACAGATACGCAGTATTTT	CASSPFGQGRTDTQYF
15	TRBV15	TRBJ1-5	-	TGTGCCACCAGCAGAGAGAGATCAGGGGCGAGGCCCCAGCATTTT	CATSRERSGARPQHF
16	TRBV5-5	TRBJ2-7	TRBD2	TGTGCCAGCAGCTTGGCCGCTAGCGGGTTCTCCTACGAGCAGTACTTC	CASSLAASGFSYEQYF
9	TRBV1	TRBJ2-7	-	TGCACCCCAGCGAACGAGCAGTACTTC	CTPANEQYF
13	TRBV2	TRBJ2-1	-	TGTGCCAGCAGACCGGACTTGGACAATGAGCAGTTCTTC	CASRPDLDNEQFF
16	TRBV6-5	TRBJ2-5	TRBD1	TGTGCCAGCAGTTACTCCGGGACAGGGGCGAAAGAGACCCAGTACTTC	CASSYSGTGAKETQYF
14	TRBV7-9	TRBJ2-7	TRBD2	TGTGCCAGCAGCCCCCGGGGGGGGGCCTACGAGCAGTACTTC	CASSPRGGAYEQYF
18	TRBV2	TRBJ1-4	-	TGTGCCAGCCGTGGTGGACAGAACACCTATGCAACTAATGAAAAACTGTTTTTT	CASRGGQNTYATNEKLFF
13	TRBV7-6	TRBJ1-2	-	TGTGCCAGCAGCCCCTCACAGGGTTATGGCTACACCTTC	CASSPSQGYGYTF
13	TRBV7-9	TRBJ2-1	TRBD2	TGTGCCAGCAGCCCCGGGGGGGAAAGGGAGCAGTTCTTC	CASSPGGEREQFF
14	TRBV28	TRBJ1-1	-	TGTGCCAGCAGTTTATCAGGCCATTACACTGAAGCTTTCTTT	CASSLSGHYTEAFF
15	TRBV19	TRBJ1-1	TRBD1	TGTGCCACCCTGGACCGAGGGGGCCGCCTCACTGAAGCTTTCTTT	CATLDRGGRLTEAFF
13	TRBV7-9	TRBJ1-2	-	TGTGCCAGCAGCCCTCTTAGTTACTATGGCTACACCTTC	CASSPLSYYGYTF
14	TRBV30	TRBJ1-1	-	TGTGCCTGGAGCCCAAGGGGCCTGAACACTGAAGCTTTCTTT	CAWSPRGLNTEAFF
15	TRBV12-5	TRBJ1-2	-	TGTGCTAGTGGTTTGACCGGCGGTTACGGCTATGGCTACACCTTC	CASGLTGGYGYGYTF
11	TRBV20-1	TRBJ1-2	-	TGCAGTGCAAAAAGCTCCTATGGCTACACCTTC	CSAKSSYGYTF
16	TRBV11-2	TRBJ2-1	TRBD1	TGTGCCAGCAGCTTAAGAGGGGCAGGGGGCGGGAATGAGCAGTTCTTC	CASSLRGAGGGNEQFF
15	TRBV10-3	TRBJ2-1	-	TGTGCCATCAGTGAAGCAGGGGCGTCCTACAATGAGCAGTTCTTC	CAISEAGASYNEQFF
15	TRBV4-2	TRBJ2-7	-	TGTGCCAGCAGCCAAGAAGAACGGGAGCCCTACGAGCAGTACTTC	CASSQEEREPYEQYF
14	TRBV5-6	TRBJ1-5	-	TGTGCCAGCAGCTTTTACCGCGACAATCAGCCCCAGCATTTT	CASSFYRDNQPQHF